This T cell receptor (beta chain) is from a study of T cells after yellow fever vaccination. Overall study: SMART-Seq v4 Ultra Low Input prepared libraries from low-cell fractions.

Study findings and constraints: The CD4 compartment and the CD8 compartment contained a small share of clonotypes in common.

This clonotype occurred a few times. Its antigen is still unknown. The germline gives CDR1 DFQATT, CDR2 SNEGSKA (reference sequence). The CDR3 consists of 13 residues. Trimming removed 0 bases at V and 6 bases at J, with 6 bases between. A single record per CDR3 protein comes from TCRdb applying MiXCR to the 5' RACE reads. The sample lists some 350,000 distinct CDR3 sequences, 3.5% to 4.5% occurring once. The source was PBMCs, collected 5 days after the yellow fever booster vaccination. This TCR was recovered from a young man who received the YFV17D yellow fever vaccine. The V and J genes are TRBV20-1 and TRBJ1-6; no firm D call. Here the CDR3 reads CSARDSGNSPLHF. For the CDR3, the DNA is TGCAGTGCTAGAGATAGCGGTAATTCACCCCTCCACTTT.